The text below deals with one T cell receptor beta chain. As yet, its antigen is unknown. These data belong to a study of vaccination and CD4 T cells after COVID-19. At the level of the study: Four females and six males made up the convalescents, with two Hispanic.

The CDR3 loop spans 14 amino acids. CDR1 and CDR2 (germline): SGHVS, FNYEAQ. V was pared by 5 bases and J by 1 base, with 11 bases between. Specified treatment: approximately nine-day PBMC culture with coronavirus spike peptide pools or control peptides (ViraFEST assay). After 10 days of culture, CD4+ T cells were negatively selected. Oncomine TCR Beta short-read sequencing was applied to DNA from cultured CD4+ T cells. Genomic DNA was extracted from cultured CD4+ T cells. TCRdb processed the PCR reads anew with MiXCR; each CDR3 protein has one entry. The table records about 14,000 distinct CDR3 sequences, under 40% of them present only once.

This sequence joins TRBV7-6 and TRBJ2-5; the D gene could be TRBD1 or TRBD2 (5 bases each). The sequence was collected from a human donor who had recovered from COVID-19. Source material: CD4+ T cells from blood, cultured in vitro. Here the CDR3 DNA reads TGTGCCAGCAGCACCACGGGGACCCAAGAGACCCAGTACTTC. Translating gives CASSTTGTQETQYF.